Shown below are 30 T cell receptor beta chains from a single sample sequenced in a study of Tregs in tolerant kidney transplant recipients. Profiling relied on immunoSEQ multiplex PCR, and the TCRdb table lists in-frame clones only, not all of them. The sample records about 120,000 clones, almost 95% being singletons. Sequenced sample: CD4+ T cells from blood. The receptors stem from a human donor in good health.

This clone was seen a few times. The chain is built from TRBV19 and TRBJ1-2, with 9 bases aligning to TRBD1. Per germline, CDR1 LNHDA and CDR2 SQIVND (reference sequence). This CDR3 comprises 15 residues. V dropped 5 bases and J dropped 4; count of bases not matched to a gene: 8. The CDR3 loop is CASSGGGQGSYGYTF. The CDR3 DNA reads as TGTGCCAGTAGTGGTGGGGGACAGGGATCCTATGGCTACACCTTC.

This chain connects TRBV20-1 to TRBJ1-2; 8 bases map to TRBD1. Germline V gene lookup returns CDR1 DFQATT and CDR2 SNEGSKA (reference sequence). The CDR3 spans 10 residues. CDR3 in amino acids: CSATGAGYTF. In DNA, the CDR3 is TGCAGCGCGACAGGGGCTGGCTACACCTTC.

The chain has TRBV18 and TRBJ1-3, with D tentatively TRBD1 (5 bases). Per germline, CDR1 KGHSH and CDR2 LQKENI. CDR3 length equals 16 residues. Trimming shortened V by 1 base and J by 0 bases, and 10 bases separated the two germline ends. CDR3 bases: TGTGCCAGCTCACCACTGGGCAGGGACTCTGGAAACACCATATATTTT. It codes for CASSPLGRDSGNTIYF.

CDR3 amino acids: CASSYEGSWNSPLHF. The CDR3 DNA reads TGTGCCAGCAGTTACGAAGGCAGTTGGAATTCACCCCTCCACTTT. The chain recombines TRBV6-6 with TRBJ1-6; D gene unclear. The length of the CDR3 is 15 residues. Germline loops: CDR1 MNHNY, CDR2 SVGAGI (reference sequence). With 2 bases removed from V and 7 bases from J, the gap between germline ends came to 12 bases.

This chain joins TRBV7-2 and TRBJ2-7; D is uncertain. V was shortened by 3 bases and J by 4 bases, with 13 bases between the two germline ends. Germline V gene sequence: CDR1 SGHTA, CDR2 FQGNSA. There are 14 residues in the CDR3. The CDR3 coding sequence is TGTGCCAGCAGCTTTACCCCTGGGCCTTACGAGCAGTACTTC. This translates into CASSFTPGPYEQYF.

This chain links TRBV2 with TRBJ2-7; TRBD2 matches at 7 bases. Germline V gene sequence: CDR1 SNHLY, CDR2 FYNNEI. Unmatched junction bases numbered 9, after V lost 4 bases and J lost 6 bases. The CDR3 is 14 residues long. The CDR3 protein is CASSVTSGTGEQYF. CDR3 nucleotides: TGTGCCAGCAGTGTTACCAGCGGGACTGGCGAGCAGTACTTC. The variable domain in full, with the rest retrieved from reference TRBV2 and TRBJ2-7, is EPEVTQTPSHQVTQMGQEVILRCVPISNHLYFYWYRQILGQKVEFLVSFYNNEISEKSEIFDDQFSVERPDGSNFTLKIRSTKLEDSAMYFCASSVTSGTGEQYFGPGTRLTVT.

This rearrangement joins TRBV30 to TRBJ1-5; D is undetermined. The CDR3 length is 14 residues. Germline V CDR1 and CDR2: GTSNPN, SVGIG (reference sequence). V lost 4 bases and J 4 bases, leaving 14 bases between the germline ends. The DNA of the CDR3 is TGTGCCTGGAAAAACCCTGGTGAGAATCAGCCCCAGCATTTT. It encodes CAWKNPGENQPQHF.

The V call is TRBV6-1, the J call TRBJ2-2; 7 nucleotides align to TRBD2. Germline values: CDR1 MNHNS, CDR2 SASEGT. The CDR3 consists of 14 residues. The J segment lost 8 bases and the V segment lost 7 bases, leaving 10 bases of the junction unmatched. CDR3 DNA: TGTGCCAGCAAGGATAGCGGGTCAGGGGGGGAGCTGTTTTTT. Translated: CASKDSGSGGELFF.

In nucleotides, the CDR3 is TGTGCCAGCAGCCGGGACAGGCTCTTAGGCACTGAAGCTTTCTTT. Its protein is CASSRDRLLGTEAFF. The V gene is TRBV14, the J gene TRBJ1-1; 8 bases match TRBD1. Trimming removed 4 bases from V and 4 bases from J; junction bases left unmatched: 8. The CDR3 is made up of 15 amino acids. Germline lookup yields CDR1 SGHDN and CDR2 FVKESK.

J is TRBJ1-3 and V is TRBV5-1, with D possibly TRBD1 on 6 matching bases. The CDR3 totals 16 residues. In germline, CDR1 is SGHRS, CDR2 YFSETQ. Trimming pared 3 bases from V and 0 bases from J, leaving 13 bases between. The CDR3 sequence is CASSYGQRASGNTIYF. DNA for the CDR3: TGCGCCAGCAGCTACGGACAGAGGGCCTCTGGAAACACCATATATTTT.

The chain combines TRBV7-9 with TRBJ2-3, with D possibly matching TRBD1 (5 bases). The CDR3 is 14 amino acids. Germline-derived CDR1 and CDR2 are SEHNR and FQNEAQ (reference sequence). V dropped 3 bases and J dropped 4 bases, with 11 bases sitting between them. CDR3 sequence: CASSLTEASDTQYF. CDR3 DNA: TGTGCCAGCAGCTTGACAGAAGCGTCAGATACGCAGTATTTT.

The chain joins TRBV11-2 to TRBJ2-5; D remains ambiguous. The V and J ends lost 3 bases and 5 bases respectively, with 10 bases between them. The CDR3 spans 13 residues. The germline V gene encodes CDR1 SGHAT and CDR2 FQNNGV. CDR3 protein: CASSFSSVETQYF. The CDR3 DNA reads TGTGCCAGCAGCTTCTCCAGCGTGGAGACCCAGTACTTC.

V and J are TRBV4-1 and TRBJ2-1, with D possibly being TRBD1 (6 bases). The CDR3 is 16 amino acids. Germline V CDR1 and CDR2: MGHRA, YSYEKL. Deletions cut 4 bases from V and 2 bases from J, with 15 bases between. This chain's CDR3 is CASSRMWGRPYNEQFF. The CDR3 nucleotides are TGCGCCAGCAGCCGAATGTGGGGGCGACCCTACAATGAGCAGTTCTTC.

The chain uses TRBV6-1 and TRBJ1-1; 10 bases agree with TRBD1. Germline lookup yields CDR1 MNHNS and CDR2 SASEGT. The junction had 1 base not matched to a gene; V was cut back by 6 bases and J by 3 bases. CDR3 size: 13 residues. In DNA form, the CDR3 reads TGTGCCAGCAGCGGACAGGGGGACACTGAAGCTTTCTTT. It yields the protein CASSGQGDTEAFF.

V is TRBV5-4 and J is TRBJ1-6, with a weak D call TRBD1 (6 bases). This CDR3 contains 14 residues. V lost 4 bases and J 7 bases, leaving 12 bases between the germline ends. CDR1 SGHNT and CDR2 YYREEE come from the germline V gene (reference sequence). CDR3 sequence (DNA): TGTGCCAGCAGCCCCGCAGGGGAGAATTCACCCCTCCACTTT. Translating it yields CASSPAGENSPLHF.

The V and J genes are TRBV6-1 and TRBJ2-3; D is unclear. CDR1 is MNHNS and CDR2 is SASEGT in the germline V gene. The germline V and J ends were trimmed by 6 bases and 7 bases, with 20 bases remaining between them. This CDR3 region has 15 residues. The CDR3 bases are TGTGCCAGCAGGGAAACCCCACCGCAGACGAATACGCAGTATTTT. Translating it yields CASRETPPQTNTQYF.

This clone has more than one count but fewer than ten. V and J are TRBV18 and TRBJ2-1, with D perhaps TRBD1 or TRBD2 (6 bases each). Germline assignment: CDR1 KGHSH and CDR2 LQKENI. Trimming shortened V by 2 bases and J by 9 bases, and 17 bases separated the two germline ends. This CDR3 has 15 amino acids. The DNA for the CDR3 is TGTGCCAGCTCACCAACAGGGAGGCCCCCCAGTGAGCAGTTCTTC. Residues: CASSPTGRPPSEQFF.

This clone is a singleton in its sample. CDR3 loop: CASSEGQWGYTF. CDR3 DNA sequence: TGTGCCAGCAGTGAAGGACAGTGGGGCTACACCTTC. This chain connects TRBV2 to TRBJ1-2; perhaps TRBD1 as D (5 bases). Germline CDR1 SNHLY, CDR2 FYNNEI. The V end was cut by 1 base, the J end by 8 bases, with 8 bases between. This CDR3 has 12 amino acids. Full variable domain (missing parts from reference TRBV2 and TRBJ1-2): EPEVTQTPSHQVTQMGQEVILRCVPISNHLYFYWYRQILGQKVEFLVSFYNNEISEKSEIFDDQFSVERPDGSNFTLKIRSTKLEDSAMYFCASSEGQWGYTFGSGTRLTVV.

The CDR3 DNA is TGTGCCAGCAGCACACACAGGGGACTAGCGGGGTACACCGGGGAGCTGTTTTTT. It codes for CASSTHRGLAGYTGELFF. V and J are TRBV7-2 and TRBJ2-2; TRBD2 matches at 13 bases. V dropped 5 bases and J dropped 3; count of bases not matched to a gene: 9. CDR3 size: 18 residues. CDR1 SGHTA and CDR2 FQGNSA come from the germline V gene.

This sequence joins TRBV30 and TRBJ2-7, with 7 bases fitting TRBD1. V lost 2 bases to trimming and J lost 10 bases; unmatched junction nucleotides: 11. The CDR3 spans 13 residues. CDR1 and CDR2 (germline): GTSNPN, SVGIG (reference sequence). CDR3 DNA: TGTGCCTGGAGTTCACAGGGGATTACGAGCCAGTACTTC. The encoded protein is CAWSSQGITSQYF.

The chain couples TRBV5-4 to TRBJ1-4; 9 nucleotides agree with TRBD1. The junction had 5 bases not matched to a gene; V was cut back by 4 bases and J by 4 bases. Germline V gene sequence: CDR1 SGHNT, CDR2 YYREEE (reference sequence). This CDR3 spans 15 amino acids. The CDR3 sequence: CASSVGTGLNEKLFF. CDR3 DNA sequence: TGTGCCAGCAGCGTAGGGACAGGGCTTAATGAAAAACTGTTTTTT.

The rearrangement uses TRBV19 and TRBJ2-6, with a possible D match to TRBD1 (6 bases). This CDR3 is 19 amino acids long. Germline V gives CDR1 LNHDA, CDR2 SQIVND (reference sequence). The V gene lost 1 base and the J gene lost 2 bases, with 18 bases spanning the gap. In nucleotides, the CDR3 is TGTGCCAGTAGTATAGCGGCAGGTTGGGGGCAGGCTGGGGCCAACGTCCTGACTTTC. This gives the protein CASSIAAGWGQAGANVLTF.

The rearrangement joins TRBV15 to TRBJ2-7; D may be TRBD1 (5 bases). CDR3 size: 13 residues. V was pared by 0 bases and J by 4 bases, with 7 bases between. Per the germline V gene, CDR1 is LNHNV and CDR2 is YYDKDF (reference sequence). CDR3 sequence: CATSRDRQYEQYF. In DNA form, the CDR3 reads TGTGCCACCAGCAGAGATCGACAGTACGAGCAGTACTTC. Complete variable domain (other parts from reference TRBV15 and TRBJ2-7): DAMVIQNPRYQVTQFGKPVTLSCSQTLNHNVMYWYQQKSSQAPKLLFHYYDKDFNNEADTPDNFQSRRPNTSFCFLDIRSPGLGDTAMYLCATSRDRQYEQYFGPGTRLTVT.

The V gene is TRBV11-2, the J gene TRBJ2-3; D might be TRBD2 (5 bases). This CDR3 is 16 amino acids long. V lost 5 bases, J lost 2 bases, and 17 bases lay in between. Germline loops: CDR1 SGHAT, CDR2 FQNNGV. DNA of the CDR3: TGTGCCAGCAGCCCTCGTCGGGATGGGAACACAGATACGCAGTATTTT. Amino acids: CASSPRRDGNTDTQYF.

The chain combines TRBV30 with TRBJ2-4; possible D gene TRBD1, 7 bases. This CDR3 comprises 15 residues. CDR1 and CDR2 (germline): GTSNPN, SVGIG (reference sequence). Trimming left V 5 bases short and J 3 bases short, with 17 bases between. CDR3 DNA: TGTGCCTGGGTTGAAGGGGGCGGGATCAAAAACATTCAGTACTTC. It specifies CAWVEGGGIKNIQYF. The full variable domain, rest sourced from reference TRBV30 and TRBJ2-4, is SQTIHQWPATLVQPVGSPLSLECTVEGTSNPNLYWYRQAAGRGLQLLFYSVGIGQISSEVPQNLSASRPQDRQFILSSKKLLLSDSGFYLCAWVEGGGIKNIQYFGAGTRLSVL.

The rearrangement uses TRBV2 and TRBJ2-7; 7 nucleotides match TRBD2. The CDR3 is made up of 17 amino acids. J lost 0 bases, V lost 7 bases, and 15 bases had no gene match. The germline V gene encodes CDR1 SNHLY and CDR2 FYNNEI. CDR3 protein: CASTLGGAGTFSYEQYF. In DNA, the CDR3 is TGTGCCAGCACGTTGGGGGGAGCGGGAACCTTCTCCTACGAGCAGTACTTC.

This chain uses TRBV30 with TRBJ2-7, with a possible D match to TRBD1 (6 bases). Germline CDR1 is GTSNPN and CDR2 is SVGIG (reference sequence). Trimming took 2 bases from V and 4 from J, leaving 12 bases between them. The CDR3 loop spans 13 amino acids. As DNA, the CDR3 is TGTGCCTGGAGTCAGGGGTACTCATACGAGCAGTACTTC. This gives the protein CAWSQGYSYEQYF.

This sequence joins TRBV11-2 and TRBJ1-2, with D perhaps matching TRBD1 (6 bases). Germline V gene lookup returns CDR1 SGHAT and CDR2 FQNNGV. CDR3 length equals 17 residues. Deletions cut 1 base from V and 8 bases from J, with 23 bases between. The CDR3 sequence is CASSLVAGPRGYSGYTF. The DNA of the CDR3 is TGTGCCAGCAGCTTAGTGGCAGGGCCGAGGGGGTATTCCGGCTACACCTTC.

V is TRBV4-1 and J is TRBJ1-1; D not certain. There are 13 residues in the CDR3. The V and J ends lost 1 base and 6 bases respectively, with 9 bases between them. CDR1 and CDR2 from the germline V gene are MGHRA and YSYEKL. CDR3 protein: CASSQGAAPEAFF. CDR3 in DNA: TGCGCCAGCAGCCAAGGGGCCGCCCCTGAAGCTTTCTTT.

The J gene is TRBJ2-7, the V gene TRBV9; D is unclear. Germline V gene data show CDR1 as SGDLS and CDR2 as YYNGEE. The V end was cut by 4 bases, the J end by 2 bases, with 10 bases between. The CDR3 is 13 amino acids. CDR3 in DNA: TGTGCCAGCAGCCAAGGTGTCGCCTACGAGCAGTACTTC. It specifies CASSQGVAYEQYF.